The 3 T cell receptor beta chains given below trace back to one sample, sequenced in a study of graft-versus-host responses after intestinal transplantation (dated by TCRdb to the early 2020s). No antigen is known for these receptors. Libraries were made using the immunoSEQ multiplex PCR assay. The immuneACCESS repertoire file appears here via TCRdb, limited to in-frame rearrangements. These files lack a portion of the clones; in checked studies, under half of the deficit traces to unresolved V genes, and the cause of the others is not known. The sample includes 55,000 to 85,000 clones, with 89% observed a single time. 2% to 3% of the sample is taken by the ten largest. The sample's time point label, decoded: cells obtained before transplantation from donor or recipient. This specimen consisted of unstimulated CD8+ T cells sorted from spleen or lymph node cells, obtained before intestinal transplant. Receptors originate from a human donor who received an intestinal transplant.

The chain carries TRBV6-1 and TRBJ1-1; D unclear. This CDR3 has 11 amino acids. V was cut by 7 bases and J by 1 base, with 4 bases left in between. CDR1 and CDR2 from the germline V gene are MNHNS and SASEGT. In DNA form, the CDR3 reads TGTGCCAGCACGTCGAACACTGAAGCTTTCTTT. Its translation: CASTSNTEAFF.

V is TRBV5-4 and J is TRBJ1-5, with TRBD1 matching over 7 bases. Germline CDR1 SGHNT, CDR2 YYREEE (reference sequence). The junction had 8 bases not matched to a gene; V was cut back by 4 bases and J by 7 bases. The CDR3 loop spans 14 amino acids. CDR3 in DNA: TGTGCCAGCAGCACCCGACAGGGAAACCAGCCCCAGCATTTT. As protein: CASSTRQGNQPQHF.

V usage is TRBV6-1 and J usage is TRBJ2-3; 9 nucleotides line up with TRBD2. J was trimmed by 4 bases and V by 2 bases; bases with no gene match: 7. Germline V lookup: CDR1 MNHNS, CDR2 SASEGT. This CDR3 contains 16 residues. CDR3 loop: CASSESAGGSADTQYF. The CDR3 DNA sequence: TGTGCCAGCAGTGAATCTGCGGGAGGGTCTGCAGATACGCAGTATTTT.